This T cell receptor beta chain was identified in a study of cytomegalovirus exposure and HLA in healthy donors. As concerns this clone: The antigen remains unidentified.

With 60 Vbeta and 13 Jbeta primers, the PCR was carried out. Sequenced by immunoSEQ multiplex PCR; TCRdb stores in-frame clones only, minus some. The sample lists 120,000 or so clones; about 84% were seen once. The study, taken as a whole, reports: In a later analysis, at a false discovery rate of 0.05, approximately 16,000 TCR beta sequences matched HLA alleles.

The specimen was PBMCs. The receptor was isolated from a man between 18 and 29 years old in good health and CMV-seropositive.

Here the CDR3 DNA reads TGTGCCAGCAGCTTAGTAGAGAACACTGAAGCTTTCTTT. It specifies CASSLVENTEAFF. The chain combines TRBV7-7 with TRBJ1-1; no reliable D call. CDR3 length equals 13 residues. The V end lost 1 base, the J end lost 1 base, and 4 bases lay between the germline ends. From germline, CDR1 is SSHAT and CDR2 FNYEAQ (reference sequence).